Presented here are 29 T cell receptor beta chains from one specimen sequenced in a study of cytomegalovirus exposure and HLA in healthy donors. Amplification used 60 Vbeta primers and 13 Jbeta primers. Measured with immunoSEQ multiplex PCR; TCRdb has only the in-frame clones, and not every one. The sample has approximately 200,000 clones; around 79% are singletons. The specimen was PBMCs. The receptors stem from a girl aged 5-17 years in good health and CMV-seropositive.

The chain uses TRBV19 and TRBJ1-1, with 8 bases matching TRBD1. Germline V gene lookup returns CDR1 LNHDA and CDR2 SQIVND (reference sequence). The V segment lost 4 bases and the J segment 7 bases; nucleotides outside the gene matches: 5. CDR3 length equals 13 residues. CDR3 loop: CASSRGQGFEAFF. The CDR3 DNA reads TGTGCCAGTAGTAGAGGACAGGGATTTGAAGCTTTCTTT.

The chain joins TRBV15 to TRBJ2-2, with 7 positions matching TRBD1. V was pared by 0 bases and J by 1 base, with 8 bases of the junction left unmatched. The CDR3 spans 18 residues. Germline V CDR1 and CDR2: LNHNV, YYDKDF (reference sequence). The CDR3 here is CATSRESTGAMNTGELFF. The DNA for the CDR3 is TGTGCCACCAGCAGAGAATCCACAGGGGCCATGAACACCGGGGAGCTGTTTTTT.

The chain combines TRBV4-2 with TRBJ2-5; weak D call: TRBD2 (7 bases). This CDR3 has 16 amino acids. The V gene's germline CDR1 is LGHNA and CDR2 YNFKEQ. Trimming took off 3 bases at V and 4 bases at J, with 18 bases between the two ends. CDR3: CASSQALTAGAETQYF. In DNA, the CDR3 is TGTGCCAGCAGCCAGGCCCTTACGGCGGGGGCAGAGACCCAGTACTTC.

Worth noting for this clone: At the DNA level, this CDR3 is encoded by other sequences in the same sample as well. V usage is TRBV4-1 and J usage is TRBJ2-7; no definite D call. The V gene's germline CDR1 is MGHRA and CDR2 YSYEKL. The CDR3 length is 13 residues. V was shortened by 1 base and J by 3 bases, with 7 bases between the two germline ends. DNA for the CDR3: TGCGCCAGCAGCCAAGTGCTCAGCTACGAGCAGTACTTC. Translated: CASSQVLSYEQYF.

This clone was detected once. V and J are TRBV5-6 and TRBJ2-7; 15 bases match TRBD2. This CDR3 comprises 17 residues. Per the germline V gene, CDR1 is SGHDT and CDR2 is YYEEEE. V lost 4 bases and J lost 2; bases outside the gene matches: 7. CDR3 DNA sequence: TGTGCCAGCAGCAAACCGGGACTAGCGGGGGGAGCCTACGAGCAGTACTTC. Protein sequence: CASSKPGLAGGAYEQYF.

This clone has only one observation. The chain joins TRBV6-5 to TRBJ1-2; 9 bases are a match to TRBD1. Per the germline V gene, CDR1 is MNHEY and CDR2 is SVGAGI. This CDR3 has 16 residues. The ends lost 4 bases at V and 5 bases at J; junction bases unmatched: 11. In nucleotides, the CDR3 is TGTGCCAGCAGTTCTGACAGGGGGAAAGGAAATTATGGCTACACCTTC. Its protein product is CASSSDRGKGNYGYTF.

The chain uses TRBV14 and TRBJ1-2, with D hard to call. The V end was cut by 1 base, the J end by 2 bases, with 8 bases between. Germline CDR1 is SGHDN and CDR2 is FVKESK. The CDR3 is 14 residues long. This CDR3 is CASSQVNSNYGYTF. The CDR3 DNA reads as TGTGCCAGCAGCCAAGTAAATAGCAACTATGGCTACACCTTC.

V gene TRBV5-1 combines with J gene TRBJ2-7; the match to TRBD1 covers 7 bases. J gave up 1 base and V 3 bases, and 13 bases lay outside the gene matches. The CDR3 covers 17 residues. CDR1 SGHRS and CDR2 YFSETQ come from the germline V gene. CDR3 DNA sequence: TGCGCCAGCAGCTCGCCCGCACAGGGGACGATATCCTACGAGCAGTACTTC. Translating gives CASSSPAQGTISYEQYF.

The CDR3 reads CASSQLAGADTDTQYF. The CDR3 DNA follows: TGTGCCAGCAGCCAACTAGCGGGGGCCGACACAGATACGCAGTATTTT. V is TRBV7-9 and J is TRBJ2-3; TRBD2 agrees at 11 bases. This CDR3 has 16 amino acids. The germline gives CDR1 SEHNR, CDR2 FQNEAQ (reference sequence). V shed 5 bases and J 2 bases; nucleotides not matched to a gene: 6.

The V call is TRBV11-3, the J call TRBJ2-5, with a tentative D call TRBD2 (6 bases). Per germline, CDR1 SGHNT and CDR2 YENEEA. Trimming removed 5 bases from V and 3 bases from J, with 16 bases in between. The length of the CDR3 is 15 residues. In DNA form, the CDR3 reads TGTGCCAGCAGCCCTCTGCGGGGAAAGGAAGAGACCCAGTACTTC. This encodes CASSPLRGKEETQYF.

In DNA form, the CDR3 reads TGTGCCAGCACCCGGGAACCGGGACAGGGAATTGAAAAACTGTTTTTT. Its protein is CASTREPGQGIEKLFF. The chain carries TRBV7-2 and TRBJ1-4; 9 bases fit TRBD1. CDR1 is SGHTA, CDR2 FQGNSA, per germline. The ends lost 7 bases at V and 7 bases at J; junction bases unmatched: 13. The CDR3 sequence is 16 residues long.

J is TRBJ2-3 and V is TRBV18; TRBD2 aligns across 11 bases. Per germline, CDR1 KGHSH and CDR2 LQKENI. The CDR3 is 14 residues long. V shed 5 bases and J 6 bases; nucleotides not matched to a gene: 4. In nucleotides, the CDR3 is TGTGCCAGCTCAGCTACTAGCGGGGGTGATACGCAGTATTTT. As protein: CASSATSGGDTQYF.

The chain uses TRBV10-1 and TRBJ1-2; D unresolved. The germline V gene encodes CDR1 WNHNN and CDR2 SYGVQD (reference sequence). Trimming cost V 2 bases and J 4 bases, with 8 bases left between them. The CDR3 is 13 residues long. The CDR3 nucleotides are TGCGCCAGCAGTGAGGCGACTGGCTATGGCTACACCTTC. Protein sequence: CASSEATGYGYTF.

The rearrangement links TRBV30 to TRBJ2-5; D might be TRBD1 (5 bases). V was shortened by 2 bases and J by 2 bases, with 15 bases between the two germline ends. The V gene's germline CDR1 is GTSNPN and CDR2 SVGIG (reference sequence). This CDR3 has 15 amino acids. DNA for the CDR3: TGTGCCTGGAGTCAGGGCCCGCTGATTCAAGAGACCCAGTACTTC. Its translation is CAWSQGPLIQETQYF. Complete variable domain (other parts from reference TRBV30 and TRBJ2-5): SQTIHQWPATLVQPVGSPLSLECTVEGTSNPNLYWYRQAAGRGLQLLFYSVGIGQISSEVPQNLSASRPQDRQFILSSKKLLLSDSGFYLCAWSQGPLIQETQYFGPGTRLLVL.

The chain carries TRBV9 and TRBJ2-7; 8 bases are shared with TRBD2. The CDR3 length is 17 residues. The V and J ends lost 3 bases and 3 bases, in that order; junction bases with no gene match: 14. Germline CDR1 and CDR2: SGDLS and YYNGEE. The CDR3 DNA follows: TGTGCCAGCAGCGCACTGGACCCGGGCGGGGGGATCTACGAGCAGTACTTC. Residues: CASSALDPGGGIYEQYF.

J is TRBJ2-5 and V is TRBV7-2, with D uncertain. Germline V gives CDR1 SGHTA, CDR2 FQGNSA. The CDR3 contains 16 residues. V was clipped by 1 base and J by 0 bases, with 12 bases between them. CDR3 nucleotide sequence: TGTGCCAGCAGCTTAGGTGGGCAGACCTACCAAGAGACCCAGTACTTC. Its protein is CASSLGGQTYQETQYF. Full variable domain (outside the CDR3, taken from reference TRBV7-2 and TRBJ2-5): GAGVSQSPSNKVTEKGKDVELRCDPISGHTALYWYRQSLGQGLEFLIYFQGNSAPDKSGLPSDRFSAERTGGSVSTLTIQRTQQEDSAVYLCASSLGGQTYQETQYFGPGTRLLVL.

The V call is TRBV5-1, the J call TRBJ1-2; D unclear. CDR3 length: 12 residues. V lost 5 bases and J lost 2, with 7 bases in between. Germline V gives CDR1 SGHRS, CDR2 YFSETQ. Here the CDR3 DNA reads TGCGCCAGCAGGGAGGACAACTATGGCTACACCTTC. As protein: CASREDNYGYTF.

This chain joins TRBV10-3 and TRBJ1-6; the D is unclear. CDR3 length: 16 residues. Germline CDR1 and CDR2: ENHRY and SYGVKD. Trimming pared 7 bases from V and 0 bases from J, leaving 13 bases between. The CDR3 loop is CAIKLARSSYNSPLHF. CDR3 nucleotides: TGTGCCATCAAGTTAGCCCGCAGCTCCTATAATTCACCCCTCCACTTT.

This chain connects TRBV14 to TRBJ1-2; possible D gene TRBD1, 5 bases. Germline lookup yields CDR1 SGHDN and CDR2 FVKESK. The germline V and J ends were trimmed by 3 bases and 4 bases, with 12 bases remaining between them. CDR3 size: 14 residues. The chain's CDR3 is CASSQSGPAYGYTF. As DNA, the CDR3 is TGTGCCAGCAGCCAGTCAGGGCCTGCCTATGGCTACACCTTC.

The chain employs TRBV29-1 and TRBJ2-5; TRBD1 is a possible D gene (5 bases). Germline CDR1 and CDR2: SQVTM and ANQGSEA. The CDR3 spans 16 residues. V lost 3 bases to trimming and J lost 2 bases, with 19 bases between them. CDR3 in amino acids: CSVEVDSADPQETQYF. Here the CDR3 DNA reads TGCAGCGTTGAGGTAGACAGCGCCGATCCGCAAGAGACCCAGTACTTC.

The gene calls are TRBV5-1 and TRBJ2-7; 10 bases fit TRBD1. The CDR3 runs to 16 residues. V lost 0 bases to trimming and J lost 2 bases; unmatched junction nucleotides: 5. The germline V gene has CDR1 SGHRS and CDR2 YFSETQ. The CDR3 DNA sequence: TGCGCCAGCAGCTTGGTTGTAGGACAGGGGGCCTACGAGCAGTACTTC. Its protein product is CASSLVVGQGAYEQYF.

The chain has TRBV5-1 and TRBJ2-3; 11 bases agree with TRBD1. J was trimmed by 4 bases and V by 3 bases; bases with no gene match: 1. CDR1 is SGHRS and CDR2 is YFSETQ in the germline V gene. CDR3 length: 14 amino acids. The DNA of the CDR3 is TGCGCCAGCAGCTGGGGACAGGGGGCAGATACGCAGTATTTT. Protein sequence: CASSWGQGADTQYF. The entire variable domain, with the rest obtained from reference TRBV5-1 and TRBJ2-3, is as follows: KAGVTQTPRYLIKTRGQQVTLSCSPISGHRSVSWYQQTPGQGLQFLFEYFSETQRNKGNFPGRFSGRQFSNSRSEMNVSTLELGDSALYLCASSWGQGADTQYFGPGTRLTVL.

The chain couples TRBV30 to TRBJ1-2, with 7 bases matching TRBD1. J lost 7 bases, V lost 1 base, and 6 bases had no gene match. Germline V gene sequence: CDR1 GTSNPN, CDR2 SVGIG (reference sequence). The CDR3 is made up of 13 amino acids. The CDR3 DNA reads as TGTGCCTGGAGTGATCAACAGGGGTTTGGCTACACCTTC. Translation: CAWSDQQGFGYTF.

This chain connects TRBV25-1 to TRBJ2-7; 7 bases align to TRBD2. This CDR3 is built from 12 residues. In germline, CDR1 is MGHDK, CDR2 SYGVNS. V lost 8 bases, J lost 5 bases, and 6 bases stayed unmatched. The chain's CDR3 is CASGGGGHEQYF. CDR3 DNA sequence: TGTGCCAGCGGTGGGGGGGGTCACGAGCAGTACTTC.

With regard to this clone: This sample also contains other DNA sequences that code for the same CDR3. This CDR3 reads CASSFRTSGGRETQYF. The CDR3, as DNA: TGTGCCAGCAGTTTTCGGACTAGCGGGGGGCGAGAGACCCAGTACTTC. J is TRBJ2-5 and V is TRBV6-5; TRBD2 matches at 14 bases. Trimming took 4 bases from V and 4 from J; bases not matched to a gene: 5. Germline CDR1 MNHEY, CDR2 SVGAGI. CDR3 size: 16 residues.

This chain links TRBV5-4 with TRBJ2-7; no reliable D call. CDR3 size: 14 residues. Trimming took 2 bases from V and 0 from J, leaving 9 bases between them. Germline V gives CDR1 SGHNT, CDR2 YYREEE (reference sequence). The CDR3 DNA is TGTGCCAGCAGCTTTGACGCGGTCTCCTACGAGCAGTACTTC. Its translation: CASSFDAVSYEQYF.

The chain combines TRBV9 with TRBJ2-5, with D possibly being TRBD2 (7 bases). In germline, CDR1 is SGDLS, CDR2 YYNGEE. Trimming shortened V by 0 bases and J by 1 base, and 13 bases separated the two germline ends. This CDR3 has 16 residues. The CDR3 DNA follows: TGTGCCAGCAGCGTAGCTGGGGCGGGGGCCCAAGAGACCCAGTACTTC. Its protein product is CASSVAGAGAQETQYF.

This chain uses TRBV4-1 with TRBJ1-2; a weak D match, TRBD1 (6 bases). Germline CDR1 is MGHRA and CDR2 is YSYEKL. V was pared by 1 base and J by 4 bases, with 7 bases between. CDR3 length: 13 residues. The CDR3 DNA reads as TGCGCCAGCAGCCAAGCAGGGGTCTATGGCTACACCTTC. It encodes CASSQAGVYGYTF.

This chain links TRBV10-2 with TRBJ2-7; 7 bases align to TRBD2. V trimming: 3 bases; J trimming: 1 base; junction bases outside the gene matches: 12. The germline V gene has CDR1 WSHSY and CDR2 SAAADI. The CDR3 is made up of 17 amino acids. CDR3 DNA sequence: TGCGCCAGCAGTGATAGACTTATGGGGGGGGATTCCTACGAGCAGTACTTC. Its translation is CASSDRLMGGDSYEQYF.